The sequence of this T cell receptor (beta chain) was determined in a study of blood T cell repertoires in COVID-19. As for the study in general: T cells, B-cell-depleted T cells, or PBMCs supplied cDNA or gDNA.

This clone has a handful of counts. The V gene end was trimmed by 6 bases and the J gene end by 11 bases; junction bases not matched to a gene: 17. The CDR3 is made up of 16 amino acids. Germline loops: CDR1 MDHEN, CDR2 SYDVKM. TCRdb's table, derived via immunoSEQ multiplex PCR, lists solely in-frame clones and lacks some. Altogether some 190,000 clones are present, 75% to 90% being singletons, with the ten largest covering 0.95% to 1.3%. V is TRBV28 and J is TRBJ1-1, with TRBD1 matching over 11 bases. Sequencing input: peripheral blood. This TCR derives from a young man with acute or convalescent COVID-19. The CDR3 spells CASRTTGQGAVSMAFF. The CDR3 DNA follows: TGTGCCAGCAGAACCACCGGACAGGGGGCCGTTTCAATGGCTTTCTTT.